Each of the 3 T cell receptor beta chains below was sequenced from the same sample in a study of Graves' ophthalmopathy and Graves' hyperthyroidism listed by TCRdb under 2018. The reads were generated on an Illumina HiSeq 2000. For repertoire sequencing, TCR beta CDR3 regions were amplified from RNA transcripts. A first-round RT-PCR used HTBI primers with the Qiagen OneStep RT-PCR kit, followed by a second-round multiplex PCR, size selection and purification. TCRdb reprocessing: public reads trimmed at Q25 with fastp, clones called with MiXCR, in-frame beta chains kept. All rows with the same CDR3 protein become a single entry with the most common DNA and genes. For this sample there are some 370,000 distinct CDR3 sequences; 17% appear just once. The ten largest account for roughly 2.4% of the sample. Input material: peripheral blood. The origin of the receptors is an adult woman with stable Graves' hyperthyroidism.

This clonotype was counted ten times or more. The chain carries TRBV12-3 or TRBV12-4 and TRBJ1-5, with a tentative D call TRBD1 (5 bases). Trimming removed 1 base at V and 6 bases at J, with 19 bases between. This CDR3 spans 17 amino acids. CDR3 loop: CASSLGAGAGIGQPQHF. In DNA form, the CDR3 reads TGTGCCAGCAGTTTAGGCGCCGGGGCTGGGATCGGTCAGCCCCAGCATTTT.

This clonotype was seen a few times. The chain joins TRBV30 to TRBJ2-3; possibly TRBD1 for D (5 bases). This CDR3 contains 13 residues. The V gene lost 5 bases and the J gene lost 8 bases, with 17 bases spanning the gap. The germline CDR1 and CDR2 sequences are GTSNPN and SVGIG (reference sequence). The CDR3 region is CAWDPWGRGTQYF. The CDR3 region has the DNA TGTGCCTGGGACCCTTGGGGCCGCGGTACGCAGTATTTT.

This clonotype was found many times. V usage is TRBV15 and J usage is TRBJ2-5; no firm D call. The CDR3 is 15 amino acids. Germline V gene lookup returns CDR1 LNHNV and CDR2 YYDKDF (reference sequence). Trimming took 0 bases from V and 4 from J, leaving 12 bases between them. In nucleotides, the CDR3 is TGTGCCACCAGCAGAGATCGGAGCAAGGGAGAGACCCAGTACTTC. Translation: CATSRDRSKGETQYF.